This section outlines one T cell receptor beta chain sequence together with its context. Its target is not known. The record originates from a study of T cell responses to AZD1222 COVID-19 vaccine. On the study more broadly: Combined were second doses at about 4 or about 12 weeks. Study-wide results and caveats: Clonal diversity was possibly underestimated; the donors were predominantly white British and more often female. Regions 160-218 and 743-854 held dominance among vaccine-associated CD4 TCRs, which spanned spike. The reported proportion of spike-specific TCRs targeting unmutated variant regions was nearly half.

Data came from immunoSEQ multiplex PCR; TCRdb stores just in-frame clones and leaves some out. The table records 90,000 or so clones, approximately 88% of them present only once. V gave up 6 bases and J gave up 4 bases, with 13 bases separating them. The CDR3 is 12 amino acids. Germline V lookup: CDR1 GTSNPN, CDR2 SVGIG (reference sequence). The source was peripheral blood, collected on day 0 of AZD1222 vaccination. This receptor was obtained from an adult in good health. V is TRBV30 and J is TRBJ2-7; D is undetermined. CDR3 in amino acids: CACSEAPYEQYF. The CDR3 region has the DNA TGTGCCTGCAGCGAGGCTCCATACGAGCAGTACTTC. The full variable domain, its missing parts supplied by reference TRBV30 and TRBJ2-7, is SQTIHQWPATLVQPVGSPLSLECTVEGTSNPNLYWYRQAAGRGLQLLFYSVGIGQISSEVPQNLSASRPQDRQFILSSKKLLLSDSGFYLCACSEAPYEQYFGPGTRLTVT.